A selection of T cell receptor beta chains follows, all from one sample in a study of glioma-infiltrating T cells. MiXCR, run by TCRdb on the multiplex PCR reads, gives a single entry per CDR3 protein. The data show fewer than 200,000 distinct CDR3 sequences, around 32% seen once. Sequencing used glioma tissue, nonneoplastic brain tissue, or PBMCs (not recorded which). Receptor source: a human donor with low-grade glioma or glioblastoma, undergoing nonglioma brain surgery, or in good health (not recorded which). Each CDR3 is given with its conserved first and last residue. Fields, in order: V gene, J gene, CDR3 protein.

TRBV12-3/TRBV12-4	TRBJ1-2	CASSPQPGGGEGYTF
TRBV2	TRBJ2-5	CASSDLGLAQETQYF
TRBV4-2	TRBJ2-1	CASSQAFGGSDEQFF
TRBV10-3	TRBJ2-7	CAISVVRVGEQYF
TRBV6-1	TRBJ2-7	CASSYASGRTSYEQYF
TRBV2	TRBJ2-1	CAGSQTLAGGSYNEQFF
TRBV6-1	TRBJ2-3	CASTAQGLAADTRYF
TRBV5-1	TRBJ2-1	CASNGGARNNEQFF
TRBV12-3/TRBV12-4	TRBJ2-1	CASIVTGALGNEQFF
TRBV2	TRBJ1-1	CASTFDGLRDTEAFF
TRBV29-1	TRBJ2-1	CSSPGYHNEQFF
TRBV19	TRBJ2-1	CASSMGTSGRGEQFF
TRBV7-2	TRBJ2-3	CASSLGFATADTQYF
TRBV5-4	TRBJ1-2	CASRLPGDNYGYTF
TRBV7-2	TRBJ2-1	CASSLVWTGSGEQFF
TRBV20-1	TRBJ1-4	CSAAGEKLFF
TRBV4-1	TRBJ2-7	CASSQVPREAYEQYF
TRBV10-3	TRBJ1-1	CAISERGANTEAFF
TRBV27	TRBJ2-3	CARSYYSNTDTQYF
TRBV5-1	TRBJ1-1	CASGKIGQGASAEAFF
TRBV6-2/TRBV6-3	TRBJ2-1	CASRGPRDRSPNEQFF
TRBV10-2	TRBJ2-5	CASSEKTGAETQYF
TRBV12-3/TRBV12-4	TRBJ2-1	CASMTGNNEQFF
TRBV6-2/TRBV6-3	TRBJ1-3	CASSYSQKKIYF
TRBV11-3	TRBJ2-3	CASSLGPVSTDTQYF
TRBV28	TRBJ2-4	CASSLWRLIDLAKNIQYF
TRBV29-1	TRBJ1-1	CSVEGGLLSFF
TRBV19	TRBJ1-4	CASSQTATNEKLFF
TRBV7-2	TRBJ2-7	CASSFGAGYEQYF
TRBV27	TRBJ2-7	CASSLGTEQYF
TRBV7-9	TRBJ2-7	CASSPGPGTYEQYF
TRBV19	TRBJ1-2	CASSMLGTTNYGYTF
TRBV4-1	TRBJ2-5	CASSHTGQGMGTQYF
TRBV20-1	TRBJ2-7	CSARRQGYEQYF
TRBV20-1	TRBJ1-1	CSVPMNTEALF
TRBV7-8	TRBJ2-1	CASSLSGGPNNEQFF
TRBV19	TRBJ2-7	CASSWDATYEQYF
TRBV2	TRBJ2-7	CASSAQRLSSYEQYF
TRBV20-1	TRBJ2-5	CSATPVQETQYF
TRBV29-1	TRBJ2-1	CSVQTGGSYNEQFF
TRBV10-3	TRBJ2-6	CAISEPRSEVLNF
TRBV6-1	TRBJ1-5	CASSLSSGQPQHF